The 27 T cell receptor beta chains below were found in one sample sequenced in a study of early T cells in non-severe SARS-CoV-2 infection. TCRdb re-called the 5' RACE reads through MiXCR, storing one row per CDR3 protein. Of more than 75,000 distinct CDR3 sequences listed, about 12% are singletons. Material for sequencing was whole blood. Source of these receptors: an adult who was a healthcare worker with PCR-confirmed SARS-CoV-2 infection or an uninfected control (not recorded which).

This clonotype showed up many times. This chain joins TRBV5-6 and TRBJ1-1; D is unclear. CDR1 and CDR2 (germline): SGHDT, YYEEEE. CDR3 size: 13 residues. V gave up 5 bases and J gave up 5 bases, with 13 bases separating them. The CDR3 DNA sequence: TGTGCCAGCAGTCTAGACTACCAGACTGAAGCTTTCTTT. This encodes CASSLDYQTEAFF.

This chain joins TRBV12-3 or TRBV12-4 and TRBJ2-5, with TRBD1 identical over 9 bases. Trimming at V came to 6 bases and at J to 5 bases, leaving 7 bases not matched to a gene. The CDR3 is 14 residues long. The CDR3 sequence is CASRGTGQVETQYF. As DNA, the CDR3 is TGTGCCAGCAGGGGGACAGGGCAGGTCGAGACCCAGTACTTC.

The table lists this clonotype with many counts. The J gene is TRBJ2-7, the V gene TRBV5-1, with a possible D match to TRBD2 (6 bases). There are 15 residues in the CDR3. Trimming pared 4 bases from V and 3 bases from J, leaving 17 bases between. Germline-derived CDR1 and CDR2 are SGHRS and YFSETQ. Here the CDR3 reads CASSLGRGIYYEQYF. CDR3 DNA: TGCGCCAGCAGCCTGGGCCGGGGGATTTACTACGAGCAGTACTTC.

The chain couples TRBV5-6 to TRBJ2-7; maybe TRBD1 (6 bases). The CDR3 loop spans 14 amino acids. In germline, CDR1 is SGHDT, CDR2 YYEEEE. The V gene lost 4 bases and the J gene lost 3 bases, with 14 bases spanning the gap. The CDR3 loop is CASSTLGHLYEQYF. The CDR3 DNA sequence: TGTGCCAGCAGCACCCTGGGACATCTCTACGAGCAGTACTTC.

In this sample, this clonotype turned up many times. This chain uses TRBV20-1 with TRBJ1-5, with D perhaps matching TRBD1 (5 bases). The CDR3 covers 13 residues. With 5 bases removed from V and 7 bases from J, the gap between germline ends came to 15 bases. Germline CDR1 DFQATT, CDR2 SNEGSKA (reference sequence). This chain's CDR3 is CSARRGPQQPQHF. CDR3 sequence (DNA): TGCAGTGCTCGGAGGGGCCCTCAGCAGCCCCAGCATTTT.

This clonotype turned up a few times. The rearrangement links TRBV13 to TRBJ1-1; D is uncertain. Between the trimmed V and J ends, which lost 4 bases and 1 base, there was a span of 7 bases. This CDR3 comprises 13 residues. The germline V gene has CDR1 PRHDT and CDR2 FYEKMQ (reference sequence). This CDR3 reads CASSSTRNTEAFF. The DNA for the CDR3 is TGTGCCAGCAGCTCGACGAGGAACACTGAAGCTTTCTTT.

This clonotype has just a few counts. CDR3 bases: TGTGCCAGCACTCCGCGGGGGGGCGCGAACACCGGGGAGCTGTTTTTT. Its protein is CASTPRGGANTGELFF. This sequence joins TRBV6-5 and TRBJ2-2, with 9 bases aligning to TRBD2. The CDR3 is 16 amino acids. Germline V gives CDR1 MNHEY, CDR2 SVGAGI. V trimming: 7 bases; J trimming: 0 bases; junction bases outside the gene matches: 6.

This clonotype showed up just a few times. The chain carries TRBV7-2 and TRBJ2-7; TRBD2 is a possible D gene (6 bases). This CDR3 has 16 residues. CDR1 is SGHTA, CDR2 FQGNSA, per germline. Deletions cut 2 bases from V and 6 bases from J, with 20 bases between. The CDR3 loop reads CASSLTPGETWREQYF. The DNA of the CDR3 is TGTGCCAGCAGCTTAACTCCGGGGGAGACTTGGCGCGAGCAGTACTTC.

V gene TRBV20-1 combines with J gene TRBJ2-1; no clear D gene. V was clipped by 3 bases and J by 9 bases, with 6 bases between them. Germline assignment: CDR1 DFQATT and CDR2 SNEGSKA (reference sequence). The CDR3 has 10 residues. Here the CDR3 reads CSASRFEQFF. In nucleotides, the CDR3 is TGCAGTGCTAGTAGATTTGAGCAGTTCTTC.

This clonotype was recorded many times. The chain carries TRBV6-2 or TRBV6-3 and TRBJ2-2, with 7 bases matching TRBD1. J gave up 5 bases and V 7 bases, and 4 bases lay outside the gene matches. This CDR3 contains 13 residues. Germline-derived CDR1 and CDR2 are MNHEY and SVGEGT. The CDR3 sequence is CASTRTGTGELFF. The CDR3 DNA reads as TGTGCCAGCACTAGGACAGGAACCGGGGAGCTGTTTTTT.

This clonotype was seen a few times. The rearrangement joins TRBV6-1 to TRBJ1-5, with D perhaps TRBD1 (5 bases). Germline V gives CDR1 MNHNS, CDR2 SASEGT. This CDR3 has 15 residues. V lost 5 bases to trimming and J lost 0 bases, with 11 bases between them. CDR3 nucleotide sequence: TGTGCCAGCAGTATGGAGGGGCTTAGCAATCAGCCCCAGCATTTT. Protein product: CASSMEGLSNQPQHF.

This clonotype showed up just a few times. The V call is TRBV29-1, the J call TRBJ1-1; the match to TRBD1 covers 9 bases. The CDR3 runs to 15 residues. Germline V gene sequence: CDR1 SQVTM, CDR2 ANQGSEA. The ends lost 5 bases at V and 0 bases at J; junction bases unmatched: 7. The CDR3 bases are TGCAGCGTTAATCCGGGACAGGGTATGAACACTGAAGCTTTCTTT. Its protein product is CSVNPGQGMNTEAFF.

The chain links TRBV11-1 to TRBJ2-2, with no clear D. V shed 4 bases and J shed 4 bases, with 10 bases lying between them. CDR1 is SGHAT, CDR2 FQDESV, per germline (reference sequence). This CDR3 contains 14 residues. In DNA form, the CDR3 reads TGTGCCAGCAGCTCCCAGCAGAGCACCGGGGAGCTGTTTTTT. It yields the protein CASSSQQSTGELFF.

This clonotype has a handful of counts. The CDR3 sequence is CAWSGGMNTEAFF. The CDR3 nucleotides read TGTGCCTGGAGTGGGGGGATGAACACTGAAGCTTTCTTT. The V gene is TRBV30, the J gene TRBJ1-1; tentative D call: TRBD1 (5 bases). In germline, CDR1 is GTSNPN, CDR2 SVGIG (reference sequence). The CDR3 runs to 13 residues. V gave up 1 base and J gave up 0 bases, with 6 bases separating them.

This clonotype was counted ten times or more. CDR3 nucleotide sequence: TGCGCCAGCAGCTTACTGCCTCCTACAGGGAACACTGAAGCTTTCTTT. Its translation: CASSLLPPTGNTEAFF. The chain uses TRBV5-1 and TRBJ1-1; the D gene is possibly TRBD1 (5 bases). There are 16 residues in the CDR3. Germline V gene sequence: CDR1 SGHRS, CDR2 YFSETQ. Trimming removed 2 bases at V and 1 base at J, with 15 bases between.

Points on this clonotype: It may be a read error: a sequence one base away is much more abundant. The CDR3 loop reads CGARGEIGEQYF. CDR3 DNA sequence: TGCGGCGCCCGGGGGGAAATCGGCGAGCAGTACTTC. The chain employs TRBV29-1 and TRBJ2-7; 7 bases map to TRBD2. The CDR3 has 12 residues. Germline CDR1 SQVTM, CDR2 ANQGSEA.

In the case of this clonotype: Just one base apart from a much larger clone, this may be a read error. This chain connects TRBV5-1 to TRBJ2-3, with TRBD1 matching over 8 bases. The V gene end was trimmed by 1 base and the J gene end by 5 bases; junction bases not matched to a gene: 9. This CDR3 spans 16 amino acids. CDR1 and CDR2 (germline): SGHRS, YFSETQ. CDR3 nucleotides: TGCGCCAGCAGCTTGAGAGGCAGGGGGCCCGTAGATACGCAGTATTTT. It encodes CASSLRGRGPVDTQYF.

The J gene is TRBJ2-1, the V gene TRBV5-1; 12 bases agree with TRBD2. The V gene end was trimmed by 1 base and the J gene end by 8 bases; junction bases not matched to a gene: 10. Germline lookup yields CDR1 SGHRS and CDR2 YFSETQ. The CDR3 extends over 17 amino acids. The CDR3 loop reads CASSLRLAGGPRYEQFF. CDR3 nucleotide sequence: TGCGCCAGCAGCTTGAGGCTAGCGGGAGGGCCAAGATATGAGCAGTTCTTC.

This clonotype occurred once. The DNA of the CDR3 is TGTGCCAGCAGTCCTATAGGGCGCTCCTACGAGCAGTACTTC. Amino acid sequence: CASSPIGRSYEQYF. The chain employs TRBV28 and TRBJ2-7; D uncertain. In germline, CDR1 is MDHEN, CDR2 SYDVKM. CDR3 length: 14 amino acids. Trimming took 5 bases from V and 0 from J, leaving 11 bases between them. Full variable domain (rest looked up from reference TRBV28 and TRBJ2-7): DVKVTQSSRYLVKRTGEKVFLECVQDMDHENMFWYRQDPGLGLRLIYFSYDVKMKEKGDIPEGYSVSREKKERFSLILESASTNQTSMYLCASSPIGRSYEQYFGPGTRLTVT.

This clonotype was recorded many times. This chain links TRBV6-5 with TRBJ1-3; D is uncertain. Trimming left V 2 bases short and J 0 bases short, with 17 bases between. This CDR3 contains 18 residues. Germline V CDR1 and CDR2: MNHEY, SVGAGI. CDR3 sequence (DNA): TGTGCCAGCAGTTACACAAAAAGGTCGGGTAGCTCTGGAAACACCATATATTTT. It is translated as CASSYTKRSGSSGNTIYF.

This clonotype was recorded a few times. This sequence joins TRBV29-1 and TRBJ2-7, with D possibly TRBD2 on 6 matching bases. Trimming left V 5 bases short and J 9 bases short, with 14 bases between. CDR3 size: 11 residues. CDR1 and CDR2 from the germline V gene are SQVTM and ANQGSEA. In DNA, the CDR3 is TGCAGCGTTATGGGGGGAGTAAGGCAGTACTTC. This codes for CSVMGGVRQYF.

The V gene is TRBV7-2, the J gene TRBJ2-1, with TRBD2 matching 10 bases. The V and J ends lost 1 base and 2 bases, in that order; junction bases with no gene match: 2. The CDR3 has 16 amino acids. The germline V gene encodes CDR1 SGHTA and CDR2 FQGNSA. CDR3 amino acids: CASSLGLAGAYNEQFF. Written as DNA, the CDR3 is TGTGCCAGCAGCTTAGGGCTAGCGGGAGCCTACAATGAGCAGTTCTTC.

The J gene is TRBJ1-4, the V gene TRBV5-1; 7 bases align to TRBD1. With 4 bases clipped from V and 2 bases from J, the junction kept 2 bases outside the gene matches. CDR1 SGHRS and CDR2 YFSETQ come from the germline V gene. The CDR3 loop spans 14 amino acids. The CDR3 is CASSLGQTNEKLFF. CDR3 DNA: TGCGCCAGCAGCCTGGGACAGACTAATGAAAAACTGTTTTTT.

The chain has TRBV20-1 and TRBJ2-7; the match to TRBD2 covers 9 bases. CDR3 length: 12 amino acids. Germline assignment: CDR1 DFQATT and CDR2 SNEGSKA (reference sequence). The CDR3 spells CSRGLADYEQYF. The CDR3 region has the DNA TGCAGCAGGGGACTAGCTGATTACGAGCAGTACTTC.

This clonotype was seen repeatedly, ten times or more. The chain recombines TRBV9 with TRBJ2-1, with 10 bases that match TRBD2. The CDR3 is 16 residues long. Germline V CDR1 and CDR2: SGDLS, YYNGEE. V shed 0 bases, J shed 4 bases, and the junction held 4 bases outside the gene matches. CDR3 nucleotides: TGTGCCAGCAGCGTAGAAGCGGGGGGGTCTTACAATGAGCAGTTCTTC. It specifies CASSVEAGGSYNEQFF.

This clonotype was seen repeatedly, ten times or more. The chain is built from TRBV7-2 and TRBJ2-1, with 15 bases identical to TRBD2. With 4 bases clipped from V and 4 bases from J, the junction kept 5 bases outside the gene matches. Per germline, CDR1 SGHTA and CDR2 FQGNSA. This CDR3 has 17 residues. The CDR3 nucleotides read TGTGCCAGCAGCTCCCGGACTAGCGGGAGGGCATACAATGAGCAGTTCTTC. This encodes CASSSRTSGRAYNEQFF.

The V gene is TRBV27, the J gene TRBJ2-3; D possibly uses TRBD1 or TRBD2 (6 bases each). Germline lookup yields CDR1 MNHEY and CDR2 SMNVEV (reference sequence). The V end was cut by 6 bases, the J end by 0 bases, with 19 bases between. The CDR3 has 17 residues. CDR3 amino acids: CASRSLVGGRSTDTQYF. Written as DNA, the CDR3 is TGTGCCAGCAGATCCCTGGTTGGGGGGCGAAGCACAGATACGCAGTATTTT.